Sequencing of this TCR beta chain was carried out in a study of identifying expanded T cells in peripheral blood (dated by TCRdb to between 2018 and 2021). Broadly, across the study: Four technical replicates, made by sequencing separate aliquots from the same pool of genomic DNA, were compared pairwise.

The full study reports these points: The beta-binomial model significantly reduced the number of clones called differentially abundant and the false-positive rate across all healthy-donor time intervals. Variance in clone template counts between roughly two-week samples significantly increased with total template count across all healthy donors. Around 1.3 differentially abundant clones were flagged by the binomial model between technical replicates, whereas about 15 and 18 were flagged over around two weeks and four weeks, respectively. The authors expected that over much longer intervals, such as months to years, biological variance in healthy repertoires might increase even further.

In regard to this clone: Its target antigen remains unknown. No base quality information exists; no much larger clone differs at one position.

During the collection period, no immune events, such as infections, were documented for the healthy donors. Healthy-donor blood repertoires served as a training cohort to calibrate time-dependent variance in a beta-binomial model of T-cell clone differential abundance. The training cohort comprised about ten healthy donors, 3 female and 7 male. Donor ages ranged from about 29 to 70 years, with an average of around 43 years. Whole blood from each healthy donor was obtained from a commercial supplier and was collected at three time points two to three weeks apart. For immunosequencing, genomic DNA was extracted from whole blood that had not been sorted. The immunoSEQ Assay, which relies on bias-controlled multiplex PCR amplification of genomic DNA, was used to profile TCRbeta CDR3 regions. The authors' analysis ran thus. To quantify the absolute abundance of each unique TCRbeta CDR3 region, the sequences were collapsed and filtered. Differential abundance was assessed using a binomial (Fisher-equivalent) model and a beta-binomial model in which time-dependent variance fitted from healthy donors was added. Clones with fewer than 5 combined templates were removed, and differential abundance was called for clones with a Benjamini-Hochberg FDR below 0.01. The form v = (b*log(k)+a)^2 was used to model beta-binomial variance as a function of total template count across the two samples. TCRdb took this table from immuneACCESS and kept in-frame rearrangements with V and J called. Such tables lack part of the clones; where checked against another copy, unresolved V genes explain under half of the gap, and the rest is unexplained. V and J calls and clone size follow that table, whereas D and trimming were derived from the DNA. The sample has tens of thousands of clones on record, over 75% of them singletons. The ten largest account for under 6.5% of the sample.

Spanning cysteine to phenylalanine, the CDR3 consists of 11 amino acids. Only CDR3 DNA remains: 33 bases, in frame from the first base. From V the trimming removes 4 bases and from J it removes 12 bases, while the gene matches leave 2 bases of the junction unaccounted for. CDR1 and CDR2 are read off the germline V gene (reference sequence) as SSHAT and FNYEAQ. Sequencing was done on a sample of blood. The V and J genes are TRBV7-7 and TRBJ2-1; 8 central bases correspond to TRBD2. This TCR was recovered from a person between 18 and 75 years old in good health. The CDR3 amino acid sequence is: CASSSGGVQFF. In nucleotide form, the sequence is TGTGCCAGCAGCTCCGGGGGGGTGCAGTTCTTC. Outside the CDR3, residues come from the reference TRBV7-7 and TRBJ2-1 proteins, so the full variable domain is: GAGVSQSPRYKVTKRGQDVTLRCDPISSHATLYWYQQALGQGPEFLTYFNYEAQPDKSGLPSDRFSAERPEGSISTLTIQRTEQRDSAMYRCASSSGGVQFFGPGTRLTVL.